This T cell receptor beta chain derives from a study of blood T cell repertoires in COVID-19. Assay: immunoSEQ multiplex PCR; the TCRdb copy retains only in-frame clones and omits some. The table includes tens of thousands of clones, around 83% detected once. This clone was picked up one time. With V trimmed by 4 bases and J by 2 bases, 12 bases remained unmatched. CDR1 LGHNA and CDR2 YNFKEQ come from the germline V gene. This CDR3 has 17 residues. This sequence was found in a man between 60 and 70 years old with acute or convalescent COVID-19. The sequencing input was peripheral blood. V is TRBV4-2 and J is TRBJ2-3; 7 nucleotides align to TRBD1. The DNA for the CDR3 is TGTGCCAGCAGCCCACGCACACAGACAGGGATCACAGATACGCAGTATTTT. Protein product: CASSPRTQTGITDTQYF.